The 21 T cell receptor beta chains below all came from one sample that was sequenced in a study of T cells in women clearing cervical HPV infection. This table comes from immunoSEQ multiplex PCR, and its TCRdb copy is limited to in-frame clones, with some not included. In all, the sample yields about 20,000 clones. Sequenced material: blood buffy coat. These TCRs come from a woman between 18 and 70 years old with a cervical HPV16 infection that either progressed to CIN3+ or cleared (not recorded which).

Remarks on this clone: The CDR3 end lies 3 residues beyond the end of the read and is filled in from the germline J gene. This chain links TRBV7-3 with TRBJ2-3; D may be TRBD1 (6 bases). Trimming pared 2 bases from V and 3 bases from J, leaving 9 bases between. CDR1 SGHTA and CDR2 FQGTGA come from the germline V gene. The CDR3 is 14 residues long. Partial CDR3 DNA: TGTGCCAGCAGCTTAGTGAGGGGGACAGATACG. It translates to CASSLVRGTDT. The CDR3 in its entirety is CASSLVRGTDTQYF.

As to this clone: The read stops 3 residues short of the end of the CDR3; the missing end is completed from the germline J gene. This chain connects TRBV30 to TRBJ1-1, with no clear D. Per the germline V gene, CDR1 is GTSNPN and CDR2 is SVGIG (reference sequence). The CDR3 spans 11 residues. V was shortened by 3 bases and J by 6 bases, with 8 bases between the two germline ends. Incomplete CDR3 DNA: TGTGCCTGGAGGCGGGAGGCTGAA. The encoded protein is CAWRREAE. The entire CDR3 protein reads CAWRREAEAFF.

CDR3 sequence: CAWSVQGTYDYTF. The CDR3 DNA, read in part, is TGTGCCTGGAGTGTACAGGGAACCTACGAC. The J gene is TRBJ1-2, the V gene TRBV30; weak D call: TRBD1 (6 bases). From the germline J gene comes the end of the CDR3, since the read stops 3 residues before it. Germline assignment: CDR1 GTSNPN and CDR2 SVGIG (reference sequence). This CDR3 has 13 amino acids.

With respect to this clone: Read data end 3 residues before the CDR3 end; the end is taken from the germline J gene. The V call is TRBV4-1, the J call TRBJ1-4, with 10 bases that match TRBD1. The CDR3 is 16 residues long. After removal of 4 bases from V and 2 bases from J, the junction contained 4 bases not matched to a gene. The germline gives CDR1 MGHRA, CDR2 YSYEKL. The chain's CDR3 is CASSLGQGVTNEKLFF. The CDR3 DNA, read in part, is TGCGCCAGCAGCCTCGGACAGGGGGTGACTAATGAAAAA.

Remarks on this clone: The read terminates 3 residues ahead of where the CDR3 ends, so the germline J gene completes it. The chain is built from TRBV20-1 and TRBJ2-1; D possibly corresponds to TRBD2 (6 bases). Germline V gives CDR1 DFQATT, CDR2 SNEGSKA (reference sequence). V was cut by 3 bases and J by 6 bases, with 21 bases left in between. CDR3 length: 16 residues. The CDR3 protein is CSASYHRDSTFNEQFF. Partial CDR3 DNA: TGCAGTGCTAGCTACCACCGGGACTCAACCTTCAATGAG.

As to this clone: With the read ending 3 residues before the CDR3 end, the germline J gene is used to fill in that end. The rearrangement links TRBV2 to TRBJ2-2; the D gene is possibly TRBD1 (6 bases). Germline values: CDR1 SNHLY, CDR2 FYNNEI. The CDR3 is 18 amino acids. CDR3 amino acids: CASSGSVGGPAGANVLFF. The sequenced CDR3 bases are TGTGCCAGCAGTGGGTCCGTTGGGGGACCGGCAGGGGCCAACGTG.

A word on this clone: The read falls 3 residues short of the CDR3 end, and the missing part is taken from the germline J gene. The chain carries TRBV20-1 and TRBJ2-2; TRBD1 agrees at 9 bases. The length of the CDR3 is 14 residues. CDR1 is DFQATT and CDR2 is SNEGSKA in the germline V gene (reference sequence). The CDR3 loop is CSAREQGANEKLFF. The CDR3 DNA, read in part, is TGCAGTGCTAGGGAACAGGGGGCTAATGAAAAG.

As for this clone: The read ends 3 residues before the CDR3 terminus; that terminus is restored from the germline J gene. This rearrangement joins TRBV7-9 to TRBJ2-1; D remains ambiguous. This CDR3 has 12 amino acids. Germline values: CDR1 SEHNR, CDR2 FQNEAQ (reference sequence). The ends were cut back, 1 base at V and 9 bases at J, with 7 bases in the middle. The CDR3 DNA, read in part, is TGTGCCAGCAGCTTAGACACCCCTGAG. This sequence encodes CASSLDTPE. The full CDR3 reads CASSLDTPEQFF. The full variable domain, rest sourced from reference TRBV7-9 and TRBJ2-1, is DTGVSQNPRHKITKRGQNVTFRCDPISEHNRLYWYRQTLGQGPEFLTYFQNEAQLEKSRLLSDRFSAERPKGSFSTLEIQRTEQGDSAMYLCASSLDTPEQFFGPGTRLTVL.

A word on this clone: The CDR3 is cut off 3 residues early in the read; its end comes from the germline J gene. V gene TRBV19 combines with J gene TRBJ1-2, with D tentatively TRBD1 (6 bases). CDR3 length equals 16 residues. Germline loops: CDR1 LNHDA, CDR2 SQIVND (reference sequence). The CDR3 is CASSHISAGAPGTYTF. Incomplete CDR3 DNA: TGTGCCAGTAGCCATATCTCTGCGGGGGCGCCTGGTACC.

For this clone: One junction end disagrees with the germline gene, perhaps due to a read error. The read terminates 3 residues ahead of where the CDR3 ends, so the germline J gene completes it. Other DNA sequences within the sample encode an identical CDR3. The chain uses TRBV19 and TRBJ1-3, with TRBD1 identical over 10 bases. The germline V gene has CDR1 LNHDA and CDR2 SQIVND (reference sequence). The CDR3 is 15 amino acids. The sequenced CDR3 bases are TGTGCCAGCGAGCCCGGGACAGGGGCTGGAAACACT. Translated, it gives CASEPGTGAGNT. Given in full, the CDR3 is CASEPGTGAGNTIYF.

Notes on this clone: The read ends 3 residues early relative to the CDR3; the germline J gene fills the gap. The rearrangement links TRBV5-1 to TRBJ1-4; 8 positions agree with TRBD1. Germline V CDR1 and CDR2: SGHRS, YFSETQ. The CDR3 is 15 residues long. CDR3 DNA (partial): TGCGCCAGCAGGTTCCAGGGGGCTTTTGATTCACCA. Translating it yields CASRFQGAFDSP. The complete CDR3 protein is CASRFQGAFDSPLFF.

Of note for this clone: The CDR3 end lies 3 residues beyond the end of the read and is filled in from the germline J gene. This chain connects TRBV6-2 or TRBV6-3 to TRBJ2-2; D is perhaps TRBD1 (7 bases). CDR3 length equals 14 residues. Germline CDR1 MNHEY, CDR2 SVGEGT. The CDR3 spells CASSHGQDYSPLFF. The CDR3 bases that were read are TGTGCCAGCAGTCACGGACAGGACTATTCACCG.

Remarks on this clone: The read halts 3 residues ahead of the CDR3 end, with the missing end drawn from the germline J gene. The gene calls are TRBV30 and TRBJ2-1; 16 positions agree with TRBD2. V was pared by 0 bases and J by 3 bases, with 8 bases of the junction left unmatched. The CDR3 is made up of 19 amino acids. Germline V gene data show CDR1 as GTSNPN and CDR2 as SVGIG (reference sequence). The part of the CDR3 DNA that was read is TGTGCCTGGAGTGTACTCGGGACTAGCGGGAGGGCCTACTACAATGAG. Protein: CAWSVLGTSGRAYYNE. The CDR3 reads in full as CAWSVLGTSGRAYYNEQFF.

With regard to this clone: The CDR3 is cut off 3 residues early in the read; its end comes from the germline J gene. The gene calls are TRBV30 and TRBJ2-4; 9 positions match TRBD1. The CDR3 spans 14 residues. The germline gives CDR1 GTSNPN, CDR2 SVGIG (reference sequence). The CDR3 DNA, read in part, is TGTGCCTGGGGAGAGACAGGGGGAAGCTATGGT. This gives the protein CAWGETGGSYG. The full CDR3 is CAWGETGGSYGQYF.

About this clone: The read ends 3 residues before the CDR3 terminus; that terminus is restored from the germline J gene. The chain links TRBV12-3 or TRBV12-4 to TRBJ2-1; weak D call: TRBD2 (6 bases). Trimming removed 5 bases from V and 5 bases from J, with 10 bases in between. The CDR3 is made up of 13 amino acids. Here the CDR3 reads CASSPRRDNEQFF. The DNA read from the CDR3 is TGTGCCAGCAGTCCCAGGAGGGACAATGAG.

Points on this clone: The read finishes 3 residues shy of the CDR3 end, and the germline J gene is used to complete it. The V call is TRBV29-1, the J call TRBJ1-1; D may be TRBD1 (6 bases). The CDR3 consists of 15 residues. Germline values: CDR1 SQVTM, CDR2 ANQGSEA. V lost 3 bases and J 3 bases, leaving 17 bases between the germline ends. CDR3 DNA (partial): TGCAGCGTTGAGGAATGGGGGCGGGAAGACACTGAA. It is translated as CSVEEWGREDTE. The full CDR3 reads CSVEEWGREDTEAFF.

Details on this clone: The read ends 3 residues early relative to the CDR3; the germline J gene fills the gap. This specimen includes other DNA sequences encoding the same CDR3. This chain links TRBV30 with TRBJ1-3; D perhaps matches TRBD1 (5 bases). The germline V gene has CDR1 GTSNPN and CDR2 SVGIG (reference sequence). The germline V and J ends were trimmed by 0 bases and 0 bases, with 18 bases remaining between them. The CDR3 spans 18 residues. The DNA read from the CDR3 is TGTGCCTGGAGTGTCCTTCCATCGTTGGGGCTCTCTGGAAACACC. It translates to CAWSVLPSLGLSGNT. The whole CDR3 sequence reads CAWSVLPSLGLSGNTIYF.

Points on this clone: The read comes to an end 3 residues before the CDR3 does, leaving the germline J gene to fill in the end. The chain is built from TRBV29-1 and TRBJ2-3; 8 nucleotides agree with TRBD2. The CDR3 contains 13 residues. Per the germline V gene, CDR1 is SQVTM and CDR2 is ANQGSEA. CDR3 amino acids: CSVARGAEETQYF. The sequenced CDR3 bases are TGCAGCGTTGCGCGGGGGGCGGAGGAGACG.

As to this clone: The read ends 3 residues early relative to the CDR3; the germline J gene fills the gap. This chain uses TRBV5-1 with TRBJ1-5; tentatively, D is TRBD1 (5 bases). CDR1 is SGHRS, CDR2 YFSETQ, per germline. Trimming shortened V by 0 bases and J by 7 bases, and 17 bases separated the two germline ends. There are 16 residues in the CDR3. CDR3 sequence reads: CASSLGTGDYEQPQHF. CDR3 bases read: TGCGCCAGCAGCTTGGGAACTGGGGACTATGAGCAGCCC. The full variable domain, with the rest looked up from reference TRBV5-1 and TRBJ1-5, is KAGVTQTPRYLIKTRGQQVTLSCSPISGHRSVSWYQQTPGQGLQFLFEYFSETQRNKGNFPGRFSGRQFSNSRSEMNVSTLELGDSALYLCASSLGTGDYEQPQHFGDGTRLSIL.

On this clone itself: The read stops 3 residues short of the end of the CDR3; the missing end is completed from the germline J gene. The chain combines TRBV7-9 with TRBJ2-7, with D uncertain. Deletions cut 1 base from V and 5 bases from J, with 15 bases between. Germline V gene sequence: CDR1 SEHNR, CDR2 FQNEAQ (reference sequence). The CDR3 is 15 amino acids. Partial CDR3 DNA: TGTGCCAGCAGCTTAGTGATGGGTGACATTAACGAG. Its translation is CASSLVMGDINE. The CDR3 as a whole reads CASSLVMGDINEQYF. The entire variable domain, with the rest obtained from reference TRBV7-9 and TRBJ2-7, is as follows: DTGVSQNPRHKITKRGQNVTFRCDPISEHNRLYWYRQTLGQGPEFLTYFQNEAQLEKSRLLSDRFSAERPKGSFSTLEIQRTEQGDSAMYLCASSLVMGDINEQYFGPGTRLTVT.

On this clone: The read halts 3 residues ahead of the CDR3 end, with the missing end drawn from the germline J gene. J is TRBJ2-7 and V is TRBV5-4; D might be TRBD1 (6 bases). CDR3 size: 15 residues. CDR1 and CDR2 (germline): SGHNT, YYREEE (reference sequence). Trimming took 2 bases from V and 1 from J, leaving 13 bases between them. CDR3 loop: CASSLFQGTSYEQYF. The CDR3 DNA, read in part, is TGTGCCAGCAGCTTATTCCAGGGGACATCCTACGAG.